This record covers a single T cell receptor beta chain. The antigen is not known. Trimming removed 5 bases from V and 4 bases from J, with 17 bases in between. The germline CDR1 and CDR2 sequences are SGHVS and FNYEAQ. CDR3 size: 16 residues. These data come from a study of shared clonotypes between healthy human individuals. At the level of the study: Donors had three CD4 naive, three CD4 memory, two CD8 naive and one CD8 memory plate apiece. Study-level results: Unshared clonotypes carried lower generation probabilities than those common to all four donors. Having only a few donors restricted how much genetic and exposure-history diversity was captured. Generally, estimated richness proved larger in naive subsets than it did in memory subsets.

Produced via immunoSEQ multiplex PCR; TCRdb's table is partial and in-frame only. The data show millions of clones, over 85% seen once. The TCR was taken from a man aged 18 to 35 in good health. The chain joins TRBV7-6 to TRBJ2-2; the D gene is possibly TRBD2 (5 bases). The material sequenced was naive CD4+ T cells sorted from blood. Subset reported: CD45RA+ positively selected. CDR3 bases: TGTGCCAGCAGCGACCCCTTGGAGGTGGCCACCGGGGAGCTGTTTTTT. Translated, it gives CASSDPLEVATGELFF. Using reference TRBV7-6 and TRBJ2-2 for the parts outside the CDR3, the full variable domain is GAGVSQSPRYKVTKRGQDVALRCDPISGHVSLYWYRQALGQGPEFLTYFNYEAQQDKSGLPNDRFSAERPEGSISTLTIQRTEQRDSAMYRCASSDPLEVATGELFFGEGSRLTVL.